Listed below are T cell receptor beta chains from one sample, sequenced in a study of T cells in Graves' hyperthyroidism and ophthalmopathy. TCRdb recomputed calls from the multiplex PCR reads with MiXCR, one row per CDR3 protein. The sample lists hundreds of thousands of distinct CDR3 sequences, roughly 15% occurring once. Material: blood. The receptor source for this set is a middle-aged woman with Graves' ophthalmopathy. Each CDR3 is given with its conserved first and last residue. A D gene is named only where the DNA matches it firmly. Clone size is shown for a subset of rows, as once, few, many or a class of expanded clone.

clone size: NA; V gene: TRBV27; J gene: TRBJ1-2; D gene: TRBD1; CDR3 protein: CASRTGKYGYTF; CDR3 DNA: TGTGCCAGCAGGACAGGGAAATATGGCTACACCTTC
clone size: many; V gene: TRBV6-1; J gene: TRBJ1-1; D gene: TRBD1; CDR3 protein: CASRRQGLTFF; CDR3 DNA: TGTGCCAGCAGACGACAGGGGCTGACTTTCTTT
clone size: few; V gene: TRBV5-6; J gene: TRBJ2-7; D gene: TRBD1; CDR3 protein: CASSLVRTGTHEQYF; CDR3 DNA: TGTGCCAGCAGCTTGGTGAGGACAGGGACCCACGAGCAGTACTTC
clone size: NA; V gene: TRBV20-1; J gene: TRBJ1-4; D gene: NA; CDR3 protein: CSALPGGPNEKLFF; CDR3 DNA: TGCAGTGCCCTTCCCGGGGGCCCTAATGAAAAACTGTTTTTT
clone size: few; V gene: TRBV5-1; J gene: TRBJ2-6; D gene: TRBD2; CDR3 protein: CASSLGPSGGFSGANVLTF; CDR3 DNA: TGCGCCAGCAGCCTCGGCCCTAGCGGGGGGTTCTCTGGGGCCAACGTCCTGACTTTC
clone size: many; V gene: TRBV2; J gene: TRBJ1-2; D gene: TRBD1; CDR3 protein: CASSVAGGDAGYTF; CDR3 DNA: TGTGCCAGCAGTGTGGCAGGGGGCGACGCTGGCTACACCTTC
clone size: NA; V gene: TRBV20-1; J gene: TRBJ2-3; D gene: TRBD1; CDR3 protein: CSATVGDRGLADTQYF; CDR3 DNA: TGCAGTGCTACCGTAGGGGACAGGGGGCTGGCAGATACGCAGTATTTT
clone size: many; V gene: TRBV11-2; J gene: TRBJ2-2; D gene: NA; CDR3 protein: CASSLNPTGELFF; CDR3 DNA: TGTGCCAGCAGCTTAAACCCCACCGGGGAGCTGTTTTTT
clone size: many; V gene: TRBV7-8; J gene: TRBJ1-5; D gene: TRBD1; CDR3 protein: CASSDTTGVGLNQPQHF; CDR3 DNA: TGTGCCAGCAGCGATACGACAGGGGTAGGTCTCAATCAGCCCCAGCATTTT
clone size: NA; V gene: TRBV7-9; J gene: TRBJ2-1; D gene: NA; CDR3 protein: CASSFGVDEQFF; CDR3 DNA: TGTGCCAGCAGCTTCGGGGTGGATGAGCAGTTCTTC
clone size: NA; V gene: TRBV5-1; J gene: TRBJ2-3; D gene: TRBD2; CDR3 protein: CASSLAGKNTDTQYF; CDR3 DNA: TGCGCCAGCAGCTTAGCGGGGAAAAACACAGATACGCAGTATTTT
clone size: many; V gene: TRBV20-1; J gene: TRBJ1-3; D gene: NA; CDR3 protein: CSARARHTRGNTIYF; CDR3 DNA: TGCAGTGCTAGAGCTAGACACACGAGGGGAAACACCATATATTTT
clone size: many; V gene: TRBV20-1; J gene: TRBJ1-1; D gene: NA; CDR3 protein: CSARALGQMNTEAFF; CDR3 DNA: TGCAGTGCTAGAGCCCTCGGACAGATGAACACTGAAGCTTTCTTT
clone size: many; V gene: TRBV29-1; J gene: TRBJ1-1; D gene: NA; CDR3 protein: CSVEVGNTEAFF; CDR3 DNA: TGCAGCGTTGAAGTTGGGAACACTGAAGCTTTCTTT
clone size: NA; V gene: TRBV4-1; J gene: TRBJ2-7; D gene: NA; CDR3 protein: CASSQERGVSSYEQYF; CDR3 DNA: TGCGCCAGCAGCCAAGAAAGGGGAGTCAGCTCCTACGAGCAGTACTTC
clone size: NA; V gene: TRBV6-1; J gene: TRBJ2-2; D gene: NA; CDR3 protein: CASRASGHQNTGELFF; CDR3 DNA: TGTGCCAGCAGAGCGTCGGGACACCAGAACACCGGGGAGCTGTTTTTT
clone size: many; V gene: TRBV2; J gene: TRBJ1-5; D gene: NA; CDR3 protein: CASSEQMGPQHF; CDR3 DNA: TGTGCCAGCAGTGAACAGATGGGGCCCCAGCATTTT
clone size: NA; V gene: TRBV11-2; J gene: TRBJ1-2; D gene: NA; CDR3 protein: CASSQDDGYTF; CDR3 DNA: TGTGCCAGCAGCCAAGATGATGGCTACACCTTC
clone size: many; V gene: TRBV13; J gene: TRBJ1-1; D gene: NA; CDR3 protein: CASSLGFVSYTVLEAFF; CDR3 DNA: TGTGCCAGCAGCTTGGGTTTTGTTAGTTACACCGTCCTTGAAGCTTTCTTT
clone size: few; V gene: TRBV20-1; J gene: TRBJ2-3; D gene: NA; CDR3 protein: CRAGLSGTDTQYF; CDR3 DNA: TGCAGGGCCGGACTTTCTGGCACAGATACGCAGTATTTT
clone size: few; V gene: TRBV20-1; J gene: TRBJ2-1; D gene: TRBD2; CDR3 protein: CSARDRLAGGTNEQFF; CDR3 DNA: TGCAGTGCTAGAGATAGGCTAGCGGGCGGAACCAATGAGCAGTTCTTC
clone size: few; V gene: TRBV25-1; J gene: TRBJ2-7; D gene: TRBD1; CDR3 protein: CASSDRGHYEQYF; CDR3 DNA: TGTGCCAGCAGTGACAGGGGGCATTACGAGCAGTACTTC
clone size: NA; V gene: TRBV19; J gene: TRBJ2-1; D gene: TRBD1; CDR3 protein: CASRDGQGGKNEQFF; CDR3 DNA: TGTGCCAGTAGGGACGGACAGGGGGGTAAAAATGAGCAGTTCTTC
clone size: few; V gene: TRBV3-1; J gene: TRBJ1-2; D gene: TRBD1; CDR3 protein: CASRPGQGSVKGYTF; CDR3 DNA: TGTGCCAGCAGGCCGGGACAGGGGTCCGTGAAAGGCTACACCTTC
clone size: many; V gene: TRBV7-2; J gene: TRBJ1-1; D gene: NA; CDR3 protein: CASSLVGDTNTEAFF; CDR3 DNA: TGTGCCAGCAGCTTAGTCGGGGACACGAACACTGAAGCTTTCTTT
clone size: NA; V gene: TRBV4-1; J gene: TRBJ2-3; D gene: NA; CDR3 protein: CASSQDERRTSDTQYF; CDR3 DNA: TGCGCCAGCAGCCAAGATGAACGACGGACATCAGATACGCAGTATTTT
clone size: few; V gene: TRBV7-9; J gene: TRBJ2-1; D gene: NA; CDR3 protein: CASSPPRVRGNEQFF; CDR3 DNA: TGTGCCAGCAGCCCCCCCAGAGTGAGGGGGAATGAGCAGTTCTTC
clone size: few; V gene: TRBV7-6; J gene: TRBJ2-5; D gene: TRBD2; CDR3 protein: CASSLLPRTSGQETQYF; CDR3 DNA: TGTGCCAGCAGCTTGCTACCCCGAACTAGCGGCCAAGAGACCCAGTACTTC
clone size: many; V gene: TRBV2; J gene: TRBJ1-6; D gene: TRBD1; CDR3 protein: CASTEQGWSPLHF; CDR3 DNA: TGTGCCAGCACCGAACAGGGGTGGTCACCCCTCCACTTT
clone size: many; V gene: TRBV12-3/TRBV12-4; J gene: TRBJ2-1; D gene: TRBD2; CDR3 protein: CASSTSGLEQFF; CDR3 DNA: TGTGCCAGCAGTACTAGCGGACTCGAGCAGTTCTTC
clone size: many; V gene: TRBV11-1; J gene: TRBJ1-2; D gene: NA; CDR3 protein: CASSVTVTYGYTF; CDR3 DNA: TGTGCCAGCTCGGTCACAGTTACCTATGGCTACACCTTC
clone size: many; V gene: TRBV7-3; J gene: TRBJ1-1; D gene: TRBD1; CDR3 protein: CASSSGQVNTEAFF; CDR3 DNA: TGTGCCAGCAGCTCGGGACAGGTGAACACTGAAGCTTTCTTT
clone size: many; V gene: TRBV6-1; J gene: TRBJ2-3; D gene: TRBD2; CDR3 protein: CASTLGLADVRDTQYF; CDR3 DNA: TGTGCCAGCACATTGGGGCTAGCGGATGTAAGGGATACGCAGTATTTT
clone size: few; V gene: TRBV9; J gene: TRBJ2-1; D gene: NA; CDR3 protein: CASSALSGGAGEQFF; CDR3 DNA: TGTGCCAGCAGCGCCCTGAGTGGGGGGGCAGGGGAGCAGTTCTTC
clone size: many; V gene: TRBV2; J gene: TRBJ1-1; D gene: NA; CDR3 protein: CASRDFGTEAFF; CDR3 DNA: TGTGCCAGCAGGGATTTTGGCACTGAAGCTTTCTTT
clone size: NA; V gene: TRBV29-1; J gene: TRBJ1-1; D gene: NA; CDR3 protein: CSVGRQGRTDTEAFF; CDR3 DNA: TGCAGCGTTGGAAGGCAGGGACGGACTGACACTGAAGCTTTCTTT
clone size: NA; V gene: TRBV9; J gene: TRBJ2-3; D gene: NA; CDR3 protein: CASSALQGEADTQYF; CDR3 DNA: TGTGCCAGCAGCGCACTACAGGGTGAGGCAGATACGCAGTATTTT
clone size: NA; V gene: TRBV11-3; J gene: TRBJ2-7; D gene: TRBD2; CDR3 protein: CASSGGTSGGSREQYF; CDR3 DNA: TGTGCCAGCAGCGGCGGGACTAGCGGCGGTTCGAGAGAGCAGTACTTC
clone size: NA; V gene: TRBV28; J gene: TRBJ2-2; D gene: TRBD1; CDR3 protein: CASSSAGTGSTGELFF; CDR3 DNA: TGTGCCAGCAGTTCCGCCGGGACAGGCTCGACCGGGGAGCTGTTTTTT
clone size: NA; V gene: TRBV18; J gene: TRBJ2-6; D gene: NA; CDR3 protein: CASSPPPSGANVLTF; CDR3 DNA: TGTGCCAGCTCACCCCCGCCGTCTGGGGCCAACGTCCTGACTTTC
clone size: NA; V gene: TRBV15; J gene: TRBJ2-2; D gene: TRBD1; CDR3 protein: CATSRHRGVGGELFF; CDR3 DNA: TGTGCCACCAGCCGACACAGGGGGGTCGGCGGGGAGCTGTTTTTT
clone size: many; V gene: TRBV20-1; J gene: TRBJ2-7; D gene: TRBD1; CDR3 protein: CSAPDPTGGYEQYF; CDR3 DNA: TGCAGTGCTCCCGACCCGACAGGGGGCTACGAGCAGTACTTC
clone size: many; V gene: TRBV2; J gene: TRBJ1-1; D gene: NA; CDR3 protein: CASSEAGTEAFF; CDR3 DNA: TGTGCCAGCAGTGAAGCTGGGACAGAAGCTTTCTTT
clone size: NA; V gene: TRBV7-9; J gene: TRBJ2-7; D gene: NA; CDR3 protein: CASSSWGDNYSYEQYF; CDR3 DNA: TGTGCCAGCAGCTCCTGGGGGGACAACTACTCCTACGAGCAGTACTTC
clone size: many; V gene: TRBV28; J gene: TRBJ2-1; D gene: TRBD2; CDR3 protein: CASETTSGRPYEQFF; CDR3 DNA: TGTGCCAGCGAGACGACTAGCGGGAGACCATATGAGCAGTTCTTC
clone size: many; V gene: TRBV6-1; J gene: TRBJ2-2; D gene: TRBD1; CDR3 protein: CASSRTGVDTGELFF; CDR3 DNA: TGTGCCAGCAGTAGAACAGGGGTGGACACCGGGGAGCTGTTTTTT
clone size: many; V gene: TRBV20-1; J gene: TRBJ1-1; D gene: NA; CDR3 protein: CSARDGGRTPSNTEAFF; CDR3 DNA: TGCAGTGCTAGAGATGGGGGGAGGACTCCCTCGAACACTGAAGCTTTCTTT
clone size: many; V gene: TRBV6-6; J gene: TRBJ2-1; D gene: TRBD1; CDR3 protein: CASSYTTGAYEQFF; CDR3 DNA: TGTGCCAGCAGTTACACGACAGGGGCCTATGAGCAGTTCTTC
clone size: many; V gene: TRBV20-1; J gene: TRBJ1-4; D gene: TRBD1; CDR3 protein: CSARLTPGGGEKLFF; CDR3 DNA: TGCAGTGCTAGATTAACCCCAGGGGGCGGTGAAAAACTGTTTTTT
clone size: NA; V gene: TRBV2; J gene: TRBJ2-2; D gene: TRBD2; CDR3 protein: CASKGLAADTGELFF; CDR3 DNA: TGTGCCAGCAAGGGTCTAGCGGCGGACACCGGGGAGCTGTTTTTT